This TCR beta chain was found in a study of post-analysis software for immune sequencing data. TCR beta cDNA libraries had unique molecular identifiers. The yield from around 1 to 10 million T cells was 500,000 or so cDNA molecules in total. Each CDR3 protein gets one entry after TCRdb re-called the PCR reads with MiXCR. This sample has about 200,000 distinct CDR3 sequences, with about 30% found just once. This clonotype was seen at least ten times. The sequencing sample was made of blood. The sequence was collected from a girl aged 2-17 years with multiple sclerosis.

CDR3 DNA: TGTGCCAGCAGCCTTAATGGAGGAGAGACCCAGTACTTC. It is translated as CASSLNGGETQYF. The rearrangement joins TRBV7-9 to TRBJ2-5; tentative D call: TRBD2 (5 bases). Germline-derived CDR1 and CDR2 are SEHNR and FQNEAQ (reference sequence). The CDR3 is 13 amino acids. The V end lost 5 bases, the J end lost 4 bases, and 11 bases lay between the germline ends.